This T cell receptor beta chain was sequenced during a study of blood T cell repertoires in COVID-19. Libraries were prepared by immunoSEQ multiplex PCR; TCRdb keeps only in-frame clonotypes and omits some of them. The table lists 200,000 to 250,000 clones, around 89% of them singletons. Trimming cost V 1 base and J 5 bases; bases outside gene matches: 10. The CDR3 spans 17 residues. From germline, CDR1 is SGHTA and CDR2 FQGTGA. Participants spanned ages about 18 to 89 years and resided in 20 to 30 US areas. This TCR came from a man aged 25-45 years who had been exposed to COVID-19. Specimen: PBMCs or T cells enriched from blood (not recorded which). The genes are TRBV7-3 and TRBJ2-5, with 10 bases matching TRBD1. For the CDR3, the DNA is TGTGCCAGCAGCTTAAGCCCGGTGACAGGGGGCCGCGAGACCCAGTACTTC. Its translation is CASSLSPVTGGRETQYF.